Described below is a single TCR beta chain sequence and its context. Its cognate antigen is unknown. This sample is part of a study of Ad26.COV2.S vaccination and SARS-CoV-2 variants. General observations from the study: There was reportedly substantial breadth in spike-specific CD8+ and CD4+ T cell responses after vaccination.

The treatment was: around 19 received Ad26.COV2.S at low or high dose, single or two shots; five or six received placebo; per-sample allocation not given. The samples were gathered on day 63 after the first injection of vaccine or placebo. Boston hosted the donor, who was an adult aged 18-55 years. Method: immunoSEQ multiplex PCR; TCRdb's copy keeps in-frame clones and lacks some. The sample carries about 680,000 clones, 70% to 90% recorded once. The CDR3 has 16 amino acids. Looked up from germline, CDR1 is MNHNY and CDR2 is SVGAGI (reference sequence). The V end was cut by 7 bases, the J end by 0 bases, with 15 bases between.

This TCR came from a person between 18 and 60 years old who received the Ad26.COV2.S COVID-19 vaccine or a placebo. V usage is TRBV6-6 and J usage is TRBJ1-4; a possible D gene is TRBD1 (5 bases). The material was peripheral blood, obtained in a trial of Ad26.COV2.S vaccine versus placebo. The CDR3 DNA is TGTGCCAGCAATTCCCCTCAGGGCGCAACTAATGAAAAACTGTTTTTT. Protein: CASNSPQGATNEKLFF.